This TCR beta chain was identified in a study of Ad26.COV2.S vaccination and SARS-CoV-2 variants. Whole-study context: As a participant in COV1001, the donor was in the Ad26.COV2.S trial arm.

V lost 7 bases, J lost 3 bases, and 5 bases stayed unmatched. The CDR3 spans 13 residues. CDR1 and CDR2 from the germline V gene are SNHLY and FYNNEI. Whole-study results and caveats: The placebo group had lower spike-specific TCR breadth than the vaccine recipients did.

Turning to this clone: Its target is not known.

Treatment: 15 to 20 received Ad26.COV2.S at low or high dose, single or two shots; about five received placebo; per-sample allocation not given. Sampling occurred on day 63 after the first vaccine or placebo injection. Produced via immunoSEQ multiplex PCR; TCRdb's table is partial and in-frame only. The repertoire consists of roughly 380,000 clones, with approximately 87% occurring once and the leading ten covering around 3.6%. This material consisted of peripheral blood, taken in a trial of Ad26.COV2.S vaccine versus placebo. This receptor was identified in a person aged 18-65 years who received the Ad26.COV2.S COVID-19 vaccine or a placebo. The chain couples TRBV2 to TRBJ2-7; 8 nucleotides match TRBD2. The CDR3, as DNA: TGTGCCAGCACCCGCGGGGGGCACTACGAGCAGTACTTC. Translated, it gives CASTRGGHYEQYF.